This T cell receptor beta chain was recovered during a study of shared clonotypes between healthy human individuals. The V gene end was trimmed by 7 bases and the J gene end by 4 bases; junction bases not matched to a gene: 7. The germline V gene encodes CDR1 SNHLY and CDR2 FYNNEI. The length of the CDR3 is 14 residues. Study-level points and caveats: Richness estimates generally favored naive over memory subsets.

About this clone: The antigen is undetermined.

Sequencing was performed with immunoSEQ multiplex PCR; in TCRdb, only in-frame clones are kept and a portion is missing. The data show about 1.5 million clones, 95% to 97% seen once. V is TRBV2 and J is TRBJ1-1, with TRBD1 identical over 9 bases. The TCR originated in a man aged 25 to 40 in good health. Sequenced: naive CD4+ T cells sorted from blood. Regarding subset: CD45RA+ positively selected. The CDR3 DNA sequence: TGTGCCAGCACTCTACAGGGGGCAGGCACTGAAGCTTTCTTT. It encodes CASTLQGAGTEAFF.